This TCR beta chain was sequenced in a study of CD8 T cells in ankylosing spondylitis. Overall study findings and caveats: Reportedly, significant enrichment of disease-linked clones occurred in matched ankylosing spondylitis synovial fluid. Ankylosing spondylitis blood appeared to carry a characteristic TCR beta motif of roughly 8 highly homologous variants.

A note on this clonotype: Antigen: not known.

V gave up 5 bases and J gave up 9 bases, with 14 bases separating them. The CDR3 has 13 amino acids. Using quantitative 5'-RACE with molecular barcodes, the authors made TCR beta libraries. From the 5' RACE reads, TCRdb called clonotypes with MiXCR, one entry per CDR3 protein. The sample lists fewer than 400,000 distinct CDR3 sequences, approximately 20% occurring once. The source is a male donor with ankylosing spondylitis. The material sequenced was blood, either unsorted or a sorted T cell fraction (not recorded which). This chain uses TRBV12-3 or TRBV12-4 with TRBJ2-1, with D unclear. The CDR3 nucleotides read TGTGCCAGCAGTCCTCGGACCTCAAGTGAGCAGTTCTTC. Amino acids: CASSPRTSSEQFF.